A single sample is the source of the 31 T cell receptor beta chains below, sequenced in a study of technical replicates of blood from a few donors. Data came from immunoSEQ multiplex PCR; TCRdb stores just in-frame clones and leaves some out. Of some 70,000 clones listed, under 98% are singletons. Sequencing was performed on T cells isolated from PBMCs. The receptors stem from a human donor in good health.

This chain connects TRBV30 to TRBJ1-1; tentative D call: TRBD1 (6 bases). The germline V gene encodes CDR1 GTSNPN and CDR2 SVGIG (reference sequence). The CDR3 runs to 11 residues. The CDR3 loop is CGSGVNTEAFF. CDR3 sequence (DNA): TGTGGTTCAGGGGTCAACACTGAAGCTTTCTTT.

This clone was picked up one time. The J gene is TRBJ1-5, the V gene TRBV27; D is undetermined. The V and J ends lost 8 bases and 2 bases respectively, with 7 bases between them. This CDR3 spans 12 amino acids. CDR1 and CDR2 from the germline V gene are MNHEY and SMNVEV (reference sequence). The CDR3 loop reads CASPRGNQPQHF. The DNA for the CDR3 is TGTGCCAGCCCGAGGGGCAATCAGCCCCAGCATTTT.

The gene calls are TRBV7-2 and TRBJ1-1, with D possibly matching TRBD1 (6 bases). The CDR3 runs to 14 residues. The germline V and J ends were trimmed by 6 bases and 5 bases, with 16 bases remaining between them. Germline V gene sequence: CDR1 SGHTA, CDR2 FQGNSA. The CDR3 DNA reads TGTGCCAGCAGTCTACAGGGAGGGAGAACTGAAGCTTTCTTT. It is translated as CASSLQGGRTEAFF.

The rearrangement uses TRBV21-1 and TRBJ1-2; the table's D call, TRBD1, was not checked against the DNA. TRBV21-1 is a recognized pseudogene. CDR3 length equals 15 residues. Here the CDR3 DNA reads TGTGCCAGCGGCAAGTGGGACAAACCTAACTATGGCTACACCTTC. This codes for CASGKWDKPNYGYTF.

The chain recombines TRBV10-3 with TRBJ1-2, with D hard to call. Germline loops: CDR1 ENHRY, CDR2 SYGVKD. Trimming removed 2 bases at V and 5 bases at J, with 9 bases between. This CDR3 has 13 amino acids. The CDR3 DNA sequence: TGTGCCATCAGTGAGGAACAGATTTATGGCTACACCTTC. The encoded protein is CAISEEQIYGYTF.

The CDR3 protein is CASSSGTSAYNEQFF. CDR3 bases: TGTGCCAGCAGCTCCGGGACTAGCGCGTACAATGAGCAGTTCTTC. This chain connects TRBV7-3 to TRBJ2-1; 10 positions match TRBD2. In germline, CDR1 is SGHTA, CDR2 FQGTGA. V lost 4 bases, J lost 4 bases, and 4 bases stayed unmatched. The length of the CDR3 is 15 residues.

V and J are TRBV5-4 and TRBJ2-3; 9 bases align to TRBD2. Germline-derived CDR1 and CDR2 are SGHNT and YYREEE (reference sequence). This CDR3 has 16 amino acids. V lost 1 base, J lost 4 bases, and 7 bases stayed unmatched. This CDR3 is CASSLRPSGISDTQYF. CDR3 DNA: TGTGCCAGCAGCTTGCGACCTAGCGGGATATCAGATACGCAGTATTTT.

The rearrangement uses TRBV9 and TRBJ2-1, with no clear D. Trimming pared 1 base from V and 8 bases from J, leaving 4 bases between. Germline values: CDR1 SGDLS, CDR2 YYNGEE. This CDR3 region has 11 residues. CDR3: CASSVSDEQFF. The CDR3 coding sequence is TGTGCCAGCAGCGTAAGCGATGAGCAGTTCTTC.

This clone was detected only once. CDR3 protein: CASHTSGRTNEQFF. CDR3 sequence (DNA): TGTGCCAGCCACACTAGCGGGAGGACTAATGAGCAGTTCTTC. The rearrangement joins TRBV6-6 to TRBJ2-1; TRBD2 agrees at 12 bases. Germline trimming cut 8 bases from V and 7 bases from J; bases unmatched to any gene: 6. The CDR3 is made up of 14 amino acids. Germline V gene sequence: CDR1 MNHNY, CDR2 SVGAGI (reference sequence).

In DNA, the CDR3 is TGTGCCAGCAGTTCCCTCGGGGAGGGCACTGAAGCTTTCTTT. Amino acid sequence: CASSSLGEGTEAFF. The V gene is TRBV28, the J gene TRBJ1-1, with unresolved D. CDR1 and CDR2 from the germline V gene are MDHEN and SYDVKM. V dropped 4 bases and J dropped 4 bases, with 13 bases sitting between them. The CDR3 runs 14 residues.

V usage is TRBV7-8 and J usage is TRBJ2-1; perhaps TRBD2 as D (6 bases). Trimming took off 0 bases at V and 3 bases at J, with 12 bases between the two ends. The CDR3 is 16 amino acids. Per germline, CDR1 SGHVS and CDR2 FQNEAQ. The CDR3 bases are TGTGCCAGCAGCTTAGCATTTCGGGAGATCTACAATGAGCAGTTCTTC. This translates into CASSLAFREIYNEQFF.

The rearrangement uses TRBV6-6 and TRBJ2-1; 7 bases map to TRBD2. Germline-derived CDR1 and CDR2 are MNHNY and SVGAGI (reference sequence). V lost 6 bases and J lost 9; bases outside the gene matches: 17. This CDR3 has 16 residues. The CDR3 bases are TGTGCCAGCAGAGCCTCAGACACCGGGACTAACCCTGAGCAGTTCTTC. The encoded protein is CASRASDTGTNPEQFF.

This clone was counted once. The rearrangement uses TRBV14 and TRBJ2-5; D is ambiguous. Germline V gene sequence: CDR1 SGHDN, CDR2 FVKESK. Between the trimmed V and J ends, which lost 4 bases and 0 bases, there was a span of 6 bases. This CDR3 has 13 amino acids. Here the CDR3 reads CASSRQNQETQYF. The CDR3 coding sequence is TGTGCCAGCAGCCGGCAGAACCAAGAGACCCAGTACTTC. Full variable domain (remainder filled in from reference TRBV14 and TRBJ2-5): EAGVTQFPSHSVIEKGQTVTLRCDPISGHDNLYWYRRVMGKEIKFLLHFVKESKQDESGMPNNRFLAERTGGTYSTLKVQPAELEDSGVYFCASSRQNQETQYFGPGTRLLVL.

This rearrangement joins TRBV28 to TRBJ1-5; D unclear. From germline, CDR1 is MDHEN and CDR2 SYDVKM. V gave up 2 bases and J gave up 6 bases, with 8 bases separating them. The CDR3 loop spans 13 amino acids. The CDR3 DNA follows: TGTGCCAGCAGTTTACCAGTAAGTCAGCCCCAGCATTTT. Translated: CASSLPVSQPQHF.

The J gene is TRBJ2-5, the V gene TRBV10-3; D unresolved. Looked up from germline, CDR1 is ENHRY and CDR2 is SYGVKD. V lost 0 bases to trimming and J lost 4 bases, with 9 bases between them. This CDR3 is built from 14 residues. CDR3 in amino acids: CAISESSLGETQYF. The CDR3 nucleotides are TGTGCCATCAGTGAGTCGAGCCTAGGAGAGACCCAGTACTTC.

The chain links TRBV7-2 to TRBJ1-1; TRBD1 is a possible D gene (6 bases). CDR1 is SGHTA, CDR2 FQGNSA, per germline. This CDR3 has 14 residues. Trimming removed 4 bases from V and 1 base from J, with 10 bases in between. The CDR3 is CASSWTVQNTEAFF. The CDR3 DNA is TGTGCCAGCAGCTGGACAGTCCAGAACACTGAAGCTTTCTTT.

The chain employs TRBV6-6 and TRBJ1-2; the match to TRBD1 covers 7 bases. This CDR3 is built from 13 residues. J was trimmed by 6 bases and V by 6 bases; bases with no gene match: 7. Germline V gene sequence: CDR1 MNHNY, CDR2 SVGAGI (reference sequence). The chain's CDR3 is CASSLDRTHGYTF. CDR3 in DNA: TGTGCCAGCAGCCTGGACAGGACTCATGGCTACACCTTC.

V is TRBV7-9 and J is TRBJ2-4; possibly TRBD2 for D (6 bases). The ends were cut back, 8 bases at V and 0 bases at J, with 8 bases in the middle. Per germline, CDR1 SEHNR and CDR2 FQNEAQ (reference sequence). The CDR3 contains 13 residues. CDR3 nucleotide sequence: TGTGCCAGCGGGGGGATAGCCAAAAACATTCAGTACTTC. Protein product: CASGGIAKNIQYF.

This rearrangement joins TRBV5-1 to TRBJ2-5; no reliable D call. CDR3 length: 13 residues. V shed 4 bases and J shed 5 bases, with 12 bases lying between them. Germline CDR1 SGHRS, CDR2 YFSETQ. CDR3 residues: CASSPTWRETQYF. In nucleotides, the CDR3 is TGCGCCAGCAGCCCGACCTGGCGGGAGACCCAGTACTTC.

The chain couples TRBV15 to TRBJ1-2; 8 positions match TRBD1. Germline V CDR1 and CDR2: LNHNV, YYDKDF (reference sequence). The trim removed 6 bases at V and 7 bases at J, leaving 7 bases unmatched. The CDR3 sequence is 13 residues long. The CDR3 is CATRTRDRPGYTF. CDR3 bases: TGTGCCACCAGGACCCGGGACAGGCCTGGCTACACCTTC.

The rearrangement links TRBV25-1 to TRBJ2-7, with 8 bases identical to TRBD2. The CDR3 spans 14 residues. The germline CDR1 and CDR2 sequences are MGHDK and SYGVNS. Trimming removed 6 bases from V and 6 bases from J; junction bases left unmatched: 10. The CDR3 region is CASRKAGDIGEQYF. The CDR3 nucleotides read TGTGCCAGCAGAAAAGCGGGAGACATTGGCGAGCAGTACTTC.

CDR3 bases: TGTGCCAGCAGCCTAGCTAGTCCCTACGAGCAGTACTTC. Amino acids: CASSLASPYEQYF. The rearrangement uses TRBV5-8 and TRBJ2-7, with D possibly being TRBD2 (5 bases). There are 13 residues in the CDR3. Between the trimmed V and J ends, which lost 4 bases and 2 bases, there was a span of 10 bases. CDR1 SGHTS and CDR2 YDEGEE come from the germline V gene.

The V call is TRBV29-1, the J call TRBJ1-1; D unclear. The ends were cut back, 4 bases at V and 8 bases at J, with 8 bases in the middle. Germline CDR1 SQVTM, CDR2 ANQGSEA. There are 10 residues in the CDR3. The CDR3 region is CSVVGREAFF. The CDR3 coding sequence is TGCAGCGTTGTAGGGAGGGAAGCTTTCTTT.

The chain has TRBV5-4 and TRBJ1-3; unclear D gene. Trimming cost V 0 bases and J 0 bases, with 7 bases left between them. The V gene's germline CDR1 is SGHNT and CDR2 YYREEE (reference sequence). This CDR3 spans 15 amino acids. The DNA of the CDR3 is TGTGCCAGCAGCTTGGATCCTACCTCTGGAAACACCATATATTTT. Translation gives CASSLDPTSGNTIYF.

The V gene is TRBV5-8, the J gene TRBJ2-2; the match to TRBD1 covers 7 bases. The CDR3 totals 14 residues. Germline trimming cut 4 bases from V and 3 bases from J; bases unmatched to any gene: 3. Germline assignment: CDR1 SGHTS and CDR2 YDEGEE. The CDR3 loop is CASSGTVYTGELFF. CDR3 DNA: TGTGCCAGCAGCGGGACAGTCTACACCGGGGAGCTGTTTTTT. The complete variable domain, with remaining parts taken from reference TRBV5-8 and TRBJ2-2, reads EAGVTQSPTHLIKTRGQQATLRCSPISGHTSVYWYQQALGLGLQFLLWYDEGEERNRGNFPPRFSGRQFPNYSSELNVNALELEDSALYLCASSGTVYTGELFFGEGSRLTVL.

This sequence joins TRBV5-6 and TRBJ1-5; TRBD1 agrees at 7 bases. Per germline, CDR1 SGHDT and CDR2 YYEEEE. This CDR3 has 18 amino acids. V was pared by 0 bases and J by 8 bases, with 17 bases of the junction left unmatched. CDR3: CASSLVPLCRGPGEPQHF. CDR3 in DNA: TGTGCCAGCAGCTTGGTCCCACTATGTAGGGGGCCAGGTGAGCCCCAGCATTTT.

In this sample, this clone turned up once. This chain joins TRBV7-2 and TRBJ2-7; TRBD2 agrees at 10 bases. CDR3 length equals 15 residues. With 1 base clipped from V and 2 bases from J, the junction kept 2 bases outside the gene matches. CDR1 SGHTA and CDR2 FQGNSA come from the germline V gene. In DNA form, the CDR3 reads TGTGCCAGCAGCTTAGATGGACTAGCGGCCTACGAGCAGTACTTC. It is translated as CASSLDGLAAYEQYF.

This clone appeared once. The chain is built from TRBV21-1 and TRBJ1-4; TRBD1 is the table's D call, not checked against the DNA. TRBV21-1 is designated a pseudogene. The CDR3 is 13 amino acids. CDR3 DNA sequence: TGTGCCAGCACCCTAGGACAGGGTGGGAAAGCGTTTTTT. Protein sequence: CASTLGQGGKAFF.

The chain links TRBV5-1 to TRBJ2-7; 7 positions agree with TRBD1. The V segment lost 3 bases and the J segment 0 bases; nucleotides outside the gene matches: 6. The length of the CDR3 is 15 residues. The germline V gene encodes CDR1 SGHRS and CDR2 YFSETQ. CDR3 amino acids: CASSSRQGSSYEQYF. The CDR3 nucleotides are TGCGCCAGCAGCTCCAGACAGGGAAGCTCCTACGAGCAGTACTTC.

This clone was seen a handful of times. This chain joins TRBV19 and TRBJ1-4; D gene ambiguous. Trimming took off 1 base at V and 4 bases at J, with 10 bases between the two ends. CDR3 size: 15 residues. In germline, CDR1 is LNHDA, CDR2 SQIVND (reference sequence). As DNA, the CDR3 is TGTGCCAGTAGTATAGGAGGGAGGAATAATGAAAAACTGTTTTTT. Protein sequence: CASSIGGRNNEKLFF.

The gene calls are TRBV14 and TRBJ2-7, with 13 bases matching TRBD2. The junction had 2 bases not matched to a gene; V was cut back by 4 bases and J by 2 bases. Germline V gives CDR1 SGHDN, CDR2 FVKESK. The CDR3 is 15 amino acids. In DNA form, the CDR3 reads TGTGCCAGCAGCCTACTAGCGGGAGGGACCTACGAGCAGTACTTC. Its protein product is CASSLLAGGTYEQYF.